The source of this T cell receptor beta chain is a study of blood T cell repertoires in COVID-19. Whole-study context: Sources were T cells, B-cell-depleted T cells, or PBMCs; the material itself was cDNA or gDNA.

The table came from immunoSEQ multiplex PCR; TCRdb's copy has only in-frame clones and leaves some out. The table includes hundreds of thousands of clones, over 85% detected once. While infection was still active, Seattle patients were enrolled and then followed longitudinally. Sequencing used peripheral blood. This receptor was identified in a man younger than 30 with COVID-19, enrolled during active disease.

The DNA for the CDR3 is TGTGCCAGCAGCTCGACAGGGGTCTATAGCGGGAGGATATACGAGCAGTACTTC. Its protein product is CASSSTGVYSGRIYEQYF. V gene TRBV11-3 combines with J gene TRBJ2-7; 10 bases are shared with TRBD2. Germline values: CDR1 SGHNT, CDR2 YENEEA. This CDR3 is 18 amino acids long. V lost 4 bases, J lost 4 bases, and 16 bases stayed unmatched.